Listed here is a single T cell receptor (beta chain). Its target is not known. The data originate from a study of T cells expressing NK-cell markers. Using the 5' RACE reads, TCRdb records one entry per CDR3 protein without DNA. The repertoire table contains some 600,000 distinct CDR3 sequences. The study, taken as a whole, reports: One observes that, in a few donors, these clonotypes were also the leading ones within the CD3+CD56-NKG2C+ fraction. Over 5 donors carried dominant NKG2C+ clonotypes that made up about 1.0-7.0% of their CD8+ T cells.

CDR1 DFQATT and CDR2 SNEGSKA come from the germline V gene (reference sequence). The CDR3 sequence is 13 residues long. J is TRBJ1-5 and V is TRBV20-1; TCRdb gives TRBD1 as the D gene, but with no DNA this cannot be confirmed. Sequencing was performed on blood T cells: a sorted CD56 or NKG2C T cell subset, CD4+ or CD8+ T cells, or bulk PBMC T cells (not recorded which). The clonotype comes from a man between 18 and 29 years old in good health. The CDR3 region is CSATRDRVWPQHF.